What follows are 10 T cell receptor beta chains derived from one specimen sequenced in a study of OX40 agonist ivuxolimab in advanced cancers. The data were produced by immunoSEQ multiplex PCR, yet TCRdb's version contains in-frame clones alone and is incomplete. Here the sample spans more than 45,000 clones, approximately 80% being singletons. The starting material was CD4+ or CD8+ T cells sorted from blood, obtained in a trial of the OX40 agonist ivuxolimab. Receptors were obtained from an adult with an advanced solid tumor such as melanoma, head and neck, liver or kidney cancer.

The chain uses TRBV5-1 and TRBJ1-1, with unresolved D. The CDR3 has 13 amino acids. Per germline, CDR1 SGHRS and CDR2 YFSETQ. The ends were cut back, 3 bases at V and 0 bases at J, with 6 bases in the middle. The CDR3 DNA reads TGCGCCAGCAGCTCACAGATGAACACTGAAGCTTTCTTT. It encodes CASSSQMNTEAFF.

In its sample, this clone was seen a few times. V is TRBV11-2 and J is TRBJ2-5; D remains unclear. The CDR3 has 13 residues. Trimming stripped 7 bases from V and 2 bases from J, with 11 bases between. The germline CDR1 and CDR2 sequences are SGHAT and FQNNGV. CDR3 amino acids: CASTPVAQETQYF. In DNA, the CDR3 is TGTGCCAGCACCCCAGTGGCTCAAGAGACCCAGTACTTC.

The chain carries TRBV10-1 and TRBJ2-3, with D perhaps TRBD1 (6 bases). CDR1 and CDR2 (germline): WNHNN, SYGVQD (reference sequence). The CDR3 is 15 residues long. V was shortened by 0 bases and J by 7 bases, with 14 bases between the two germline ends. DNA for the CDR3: TGCGCCAGCAGTGAGTCGGGGGCCGTTACAAATACGCAGTATTTT. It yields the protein CASSESGAVTNTQYF.

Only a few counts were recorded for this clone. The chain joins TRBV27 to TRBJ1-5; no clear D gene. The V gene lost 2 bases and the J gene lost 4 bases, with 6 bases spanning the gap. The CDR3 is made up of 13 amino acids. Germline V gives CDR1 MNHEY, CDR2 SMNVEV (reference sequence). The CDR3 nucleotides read TGTGCCAGCAGTTTAATGGGAAATCAGCCCCAGCATTTT. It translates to CASSLMGNQPQHF.

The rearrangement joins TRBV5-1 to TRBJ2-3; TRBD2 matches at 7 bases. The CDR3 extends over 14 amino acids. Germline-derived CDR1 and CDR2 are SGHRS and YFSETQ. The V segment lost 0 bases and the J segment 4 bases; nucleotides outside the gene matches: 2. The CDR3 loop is CASSLGGSADTQYF. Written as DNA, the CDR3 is TGCGCCAGCAGCTTGGGCGGGAGTGCAGATACGCAGTATTTT.

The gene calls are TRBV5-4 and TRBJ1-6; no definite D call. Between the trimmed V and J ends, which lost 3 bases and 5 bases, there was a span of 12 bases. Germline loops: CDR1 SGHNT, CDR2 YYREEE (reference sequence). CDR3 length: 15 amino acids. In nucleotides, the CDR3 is TGTGCCAGCAGCTCGGGTAAAACAGATAATTCACCCCTCCACTTT. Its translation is CASSSGKTDNSPLHF.

CDR3 coding DNA: TGTGCCAGCAGTCCCAATCAGGCAGGGCACTATGGCTACACCTTC. Its protein is CASSPNQAGHYGYTF. The chain is built from TRBV28 and TRBJ1-2, with a weak D call TRBD1 (5 bases). Germline CDR1 is MDHEN and CDR2 is SYDVKM. V shed 5 bases and J shed 3 bases, with 16 bases lying between them. The CDR3 loop spans 15 amino acids.

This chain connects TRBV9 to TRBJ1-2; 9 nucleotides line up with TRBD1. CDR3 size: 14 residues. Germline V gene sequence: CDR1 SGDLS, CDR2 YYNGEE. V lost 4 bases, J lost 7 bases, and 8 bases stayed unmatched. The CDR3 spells CASSRRQGEGGYTF. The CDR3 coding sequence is TGTGCCAGCAGCCGAAGACAGGGGGAGGGTGGCTACACCTTC. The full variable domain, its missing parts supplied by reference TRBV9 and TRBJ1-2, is DSGVTQTPKHLITATGQRVTLRCSPRSGDLSVYWYQQSLDQGLQFLIQYYNGEERAKGNILERFSAQQFPDLHSELNLSSLELGDSALYFCASSRRQGEGGYTFGSGTRLTVV.

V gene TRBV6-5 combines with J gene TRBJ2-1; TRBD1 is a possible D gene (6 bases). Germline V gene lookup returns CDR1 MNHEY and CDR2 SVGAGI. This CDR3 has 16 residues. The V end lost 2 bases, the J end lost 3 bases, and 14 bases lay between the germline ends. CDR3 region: CASSYTPGTLYNEQFF. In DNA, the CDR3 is TGTGCCAGCAGTTACACCCCCGGGACACTCTACAATGAGCAGTTCTTC.

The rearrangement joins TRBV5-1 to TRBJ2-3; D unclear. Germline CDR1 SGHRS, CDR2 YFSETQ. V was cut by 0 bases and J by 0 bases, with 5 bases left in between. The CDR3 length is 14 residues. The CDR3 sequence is CASSLEGSTDTQYF. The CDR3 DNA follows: TGCGCCAGCAGCTTGGAGGGCAGCACAGATACGCAGTATTTT.